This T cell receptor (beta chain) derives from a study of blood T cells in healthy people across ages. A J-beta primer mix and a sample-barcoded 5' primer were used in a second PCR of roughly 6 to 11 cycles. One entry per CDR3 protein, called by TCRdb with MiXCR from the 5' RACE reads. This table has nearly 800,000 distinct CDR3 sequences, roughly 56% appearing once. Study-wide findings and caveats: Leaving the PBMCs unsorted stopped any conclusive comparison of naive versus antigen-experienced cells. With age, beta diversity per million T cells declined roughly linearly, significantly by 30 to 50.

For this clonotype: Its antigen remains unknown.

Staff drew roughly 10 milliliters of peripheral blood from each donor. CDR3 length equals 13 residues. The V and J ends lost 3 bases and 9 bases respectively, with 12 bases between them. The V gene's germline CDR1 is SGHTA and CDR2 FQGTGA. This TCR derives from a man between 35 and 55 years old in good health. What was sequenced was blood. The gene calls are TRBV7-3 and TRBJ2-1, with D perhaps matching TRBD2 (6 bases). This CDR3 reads CASSLTGTFEQFF. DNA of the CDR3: TGTGCCAGCAGCTTGACCGGGACTTTTGAGCAGTTCTTC.